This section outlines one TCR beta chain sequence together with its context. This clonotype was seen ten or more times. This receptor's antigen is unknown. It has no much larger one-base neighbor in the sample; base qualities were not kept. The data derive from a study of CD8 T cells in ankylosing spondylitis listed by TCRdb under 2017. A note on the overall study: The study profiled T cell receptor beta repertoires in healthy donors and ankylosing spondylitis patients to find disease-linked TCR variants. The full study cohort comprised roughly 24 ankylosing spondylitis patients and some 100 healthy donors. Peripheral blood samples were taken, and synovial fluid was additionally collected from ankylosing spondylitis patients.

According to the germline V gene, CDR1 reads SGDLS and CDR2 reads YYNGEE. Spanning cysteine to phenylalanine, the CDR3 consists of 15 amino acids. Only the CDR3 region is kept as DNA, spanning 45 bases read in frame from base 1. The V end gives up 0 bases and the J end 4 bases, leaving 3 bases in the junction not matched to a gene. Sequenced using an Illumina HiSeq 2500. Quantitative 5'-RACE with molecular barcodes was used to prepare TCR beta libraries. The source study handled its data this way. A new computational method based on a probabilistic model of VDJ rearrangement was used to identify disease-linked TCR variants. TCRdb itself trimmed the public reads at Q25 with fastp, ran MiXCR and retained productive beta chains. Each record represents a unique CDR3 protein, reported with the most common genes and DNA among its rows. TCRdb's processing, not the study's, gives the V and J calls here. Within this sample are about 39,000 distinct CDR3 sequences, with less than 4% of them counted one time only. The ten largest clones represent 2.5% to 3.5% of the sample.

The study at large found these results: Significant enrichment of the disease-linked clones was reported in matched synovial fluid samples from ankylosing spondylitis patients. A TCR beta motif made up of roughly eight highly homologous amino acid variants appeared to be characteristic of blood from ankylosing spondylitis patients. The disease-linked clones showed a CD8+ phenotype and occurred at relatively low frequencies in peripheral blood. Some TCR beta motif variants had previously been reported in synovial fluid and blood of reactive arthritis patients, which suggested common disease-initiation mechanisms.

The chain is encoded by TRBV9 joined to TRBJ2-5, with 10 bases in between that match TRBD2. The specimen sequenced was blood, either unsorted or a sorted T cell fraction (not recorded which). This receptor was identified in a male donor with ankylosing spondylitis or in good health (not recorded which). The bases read TGTGCCAGCAGCGTAGCGGGACTAGCGTCAGAGACCCAGTACTTC. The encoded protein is CASSVAGLASETQYF.